A selection of T cell receptor beta chains follows, all from one sample in a study of PD-1 blockade in classical Hodgkin lymphoma. The data were produced by immunoSEQ multiplex PCR, yet TCRdb's version contains in-frame clones alone and is incomplete. This sample carries around 20,000 clones, around three quarters of them seen once, and the ten largest clones take roughly a sixth. The sample was peripheral blood mononuclear cells (PBMCs), taken before the second cycle of nivolumab. These receptors were obtained from a human donor with classical Hodgkin lymphoma. Both conserved end residues are part of each CDR3. Each record gives: CDR3 length, D gene, clone size, J gene, V gene, CDR3 protein, CDR3 DNA. A D gene is named only where the DNA matches it firmly. Size is stated for part of the rows, as once, few or many counts, or as a class when the clone is expanded.

15 | TRBD2 | . | TRBJ2-1 | TRBV7-7 | CASSPTSGDSNEQFF | TGTGCTAGCAGCCCGACTAGCGGAGATAGCAATGAGCAGTTCTTC
14 | TRBD1 | medium-sized | TRBJ1-1 | TRBV25-1 | CASATDRADTEAFF | TGTGCCAGCGCTACTGACAGGGCGGACACTGAAGCTTTCTTT
15 | . | . | TRBJ1-1 | TRBV19 | CASSIDLTANTEAFF | TGTGCCAGTAGTATAGATCTGACGGCGAACACTGAAGCTTTCTTT
15 | TRBD2 | . | TRBJ2-3 | TRBV16 | CASSPRGGSTDTQYF | TGTGCCAGCAGCCCTCGCGGGGGTTCCACAGATACGCAGTATTTT
14 | TRBD1 | . | TRBJ1-5 | TRBV6-5 | CASSETGSYQPQHF | TGTGCCAGCAGCGAGACAGGGTCGTATCAGCCCCAGCATTTT
17 | . | . | TRBJ2-3 | TRBV21-1 | CASSVTGIRGPGDTQYF | TGTGCCAGCAGCGTGACCGGGATCCGGGGTCCGGGAGATACGCAGTATTTT
14 | . | . | TRBJ1-2 | TRBV4-3 | CASSQDLGGSGYTF | TGCGCCAGCAGCCAAGATCTGGGAGGCAGTGGCTACACCTTC
15 | . | . | TRBJ2-5 | TRBV14 | CASSQDETGLKTQYF | TGTGCCAGCAGCCAAGACGAGACCGGGCTAAAGACCCAGTACTTC
14 | . | . | TRBJ2-7 | TRBV30 | CAWKQVGIAGEQYF | TGTGCCTGGAAACAGGTAGGAATCGCGGGCGAGCAGTACTTC
13 | . | . | TRBJ2-7 | TRBV18 | CASSQLESREQYF | TGTGCCAGCTCACAATTAGAGTCCCGCGAGCAGTACTTC
16 | . | . | TRBJ1-1 | TRBV6-1 | CASSALSGNMNTEAFF | TGTGCCAGCAGTGCGCTGTCAGGGAACATGAACACTGAAGCTTTCTTT
13 | . | few | TRBJ2-2 | TRBV6-1 | CASITANTGELFF | TGTGCCAGCATTACAGCGAACACCGGGGAGCTGTTTTTT
17 | . | . | TRBJ2-3 | TRBV4-1 | CASSQEFGRGLTDTQYF | TGCGCCAGCAGCCAAGAGTTTGGCAGGGGACTTACAGATACGCAGTATTTT
14 | . | . | TRBJ2-5 | TRBV2 | CASSESTTQKTQYF | TGTGCCAGCAGTGAATCGACTACCCAAAAGACCCAGTACTTC
19 | TRBD2 | few | TRBJ2-1 | TRBV4-1 | CASRRLLAGGPLTYNEQFF | TGCGCCAGCAGACGTCTCCTAGCGGGGGGTCCACTCACCTACAATGAGCAGTTCTTC